Presented here are 22 T cell receptor beta chains from one specimen sequenced in a study of shared clonotypes between healthy human individuals. The assay was immunoSEQ multiplex PCR, and TCRdb's table has in-frame clones only and misses some. The sample lists some 2.1 million clones, 85% to 95% occurring once. Material: naive CD4+ T cells sorted from blood. The subset denotes: CD45RA+ positively selected. The receptors were sampled from a man aged 18-30 years in good health.

Concerning this clone itself: Distinct nucleotide sequences in the sample also encode this CDR3. DNA of the CDR3: TGCAGCGTTGATGGCCGATTGAACACTGAAGCTTTCTTT. This codes for CSVDGRLNTEAFF. The chain combines TRBV29-1 with TRBJ1-1; no firm D call. This CDR3 spans 13 amino acids. The germline V and J ends were trimmed by 3 bases and 0 bases, with 8 bases remaining between them. The germline V gene has CDR1 SQVTM and CDR2 ANQGSEA. The full variable domain, with the rest looked up from reference TRBV29-1 and TRBJ1-1, is SAVISQKPSRDICQRGTSLTIQCQVDSQVTMMFWYRQQPGQSLTLIATANQGSEATYESGFVIDKFPISRPNLTFSTLTVSNMSPEDSSIYLCSVDGRLNTEAFFGQGTRLTVV.

The rearrangement uses TRBV6-6 and TRBJ1-6; no clear D. Trimming stripped 8 bases from V and 0 bases from J, with 14 bases between. The CDR3 covers 16 residues. Germline V CDR1 and CDR2: MNHNY, SVGAGI (reference sequence). For the CDR3, the DNA is TGTGCCAGCGGGAGGGAGCCCAGCTCCTATAATTCACCCCTCCACTTT. Its translation: CASGREPSSYNSPLHF.

The chain couples TRBV5-1 to TRBJ2-7, with 10 bases aligning to TRBD2. Germline CDR1 SGHRS, CDR2 YFSETQ. V shed 0 bases, J shed 2 bases, and the junction held 5 bases outside the gene matches. The CDR3 is 16 amino acids. CDR3 nucleotides: TGCGCCAGCAGCTTGGGCTCTAGCGGGGGAGCCTACGAGCAGTACTTC. Amino acid sequence: CASSLGSSGGAYEQYF.

The V call is TRBV6-1, the J call TRBJ1-2; weak D call: TRBD1 (6 bases). Trimming took 1 base from V and 4 from J, leaving 10 bases between them. The CDR3 has 14 residues. CDR1 is MNHNS and CDR2 is SASEGT in the germline V gene. CDR3 amino acids: CASSEVDRLYGYTF. CDR3 bases: TGTGCCAGCAGTGAAGTGGACAGACTCTATGGCTACACCTTC.

Turning to this clone: Likely a read error: the CDR3 ends without its conserved phenylalanine or tryptophan. The chain carries TRBV25-1 and TRBJ1-1; D is uncertain. The CDR3 sequence is 14 residues long. Trimming removed 0 bases from V and 5 bases from J, with 10 bases in between. Germline values: CDR1 MGHDK, CDR2 SYGVNS. The CDR3 DNA follows: TGTGCCAGCAGTGAATACAACGGTCCGACTGAAGCTTTCCTT. This codes for CASSEYNGPTEAFL.

The chain is built from TRBV6-5 and TRBJ1-2; unclear D gene. The CDR3 has 16 residues. The germline V gene has CDR1 MNHEY and CDR2 SVGAGI. The ends were cut back, 1 base at V and 4 bases at J, with 16 bases in the middle. The CDR3 region is CASSYYSAEWSYGYTF. The DNA of the CDR3 is TGTGCCAGCAGTTACTACTCAGCGGAGTGGTCCTATGGCTACACCTTC.

The chain has TRBV6-1 and TRBJ1-6; 7 bases match TRBD1. CDR1 is MNHNS, CDR2 SASEGT, per germline. The CDR3 is 14 amino acids. With V trimmed by 5 bases and J by 9 bases, 7 bases remained unmatched. The CDR3 DNA reads TGTGCCAGCAGTCAACAGGGGCTGAGTTCACCCCTCCACTTT. Its protein product is CASSQQGLSSPLHF.

V and J are TRBV7-4 and TRBJ1-5; D gene unclear. Trimming took 6 bases from V and 9 from J, leaving 9 bases between them. Germline CDR1 reads SGHVT; CDR2 reads SQSDAQ. This CDR3 spans 11 amino acids. The CDR3 DNA follows: TGTGCCAGCAGTTCCGAGAGGCCCCAGCATTTT. This encodes CASSSERPQHF.

This chain connects TRBV5-1 to TRBJ2-3; the D gene is possibly TRBD2 (5 bases). CDR1 SGHRS and CDR2 YFSETQ come from the germline V gene. The V and J ends lost 4 bases and 2 bases respectively, with 14 bases between them. The CDR3 covers 15 residues. CDR3 protein: CASSLLSGVTDTQYF. CDR3 sequence (DNA): TGCGCCAGCAGCCTTTTGTCCGGGGTCACAGATACGCAGTATTTT.

The table lists this clone with a count of one. The V call is TRBV5-1, the J call TRBJ2-2, with a possible D match to TRBD1 (6 bases). Germline V gene lookup returns CDR1 SGHRS and CDR2 YFSETQ. V lost 1 base, J lost 3 bases, and 13 bases lay in between. CDR3 length: 16 amino acids. The CDR3: CASSLTPGAYTGELFF. The CDR3, as DNA: TGCGCCAGCAGCTTGACTCCAGGGGCGTACACCGGGGAGCTGTTTTTT.

The chain combines TRBV7-8 with TRBJ1-2; D is ambiguous. The CDR3 is 16 residues long. CDR1 is SGHVS and CDR2 is FQNEAQ in the germline V gene. The ends were cut back, 3 bases at V and 4 bases at J, with 18 bases in the middle. CDR3 DNA: TGTGCCAGCAGCTTGCCCCCGGGCCTTATTACCTATGGCTACACCTTC. Amino acids: CASSLPPGLITYGYTF. The whole variable domain, filled in from reference TRBV7-8 and TRBJ1-2, reads GAGVSQSPRYKVAKRGQDVALRCDPISGHVSLFWYQQALGQGPEFLTYFQNEAQLDKSGLPSDRFFAERPEGSVSTLKIQRTQQEDSAVYLCASSLPPGLITYGYTFGSGTRLTVV.

The chain employs TRBV6-1 and TRBJ1-3; D gene ambiguous. Germline CDR1 reads MNHNS; CDR2 reads SASEGT. V was cut by 1 base and J by 2 bases, with 9 bases left in between. The CDR3 is 15 amino acids. CDR3 nucleotide sequence: TGTGCCAGCAGTGAAGTAGGCAGTCCTGGAAACACCATATATTTT. Its protein product is CASSEVGSPGNTIYF.

The chain combines TRBV19 with TRBJ2-5; D is perhaps TRBD1 (5 bases). The CDR3 runs to 14 residues. Trimming shortened V by 7 bases and J by 5 bases, and 17 bases separated the two germline ends. Germline CDR1 and CDR2: LNHDA and SQIVND (reference sequence). This CDR3 is CASTRTFPGETQYF. CDR3 in DNA: TGTGCCAGTACCAGGACATTCCCCGGGGAGACCCAGTACTTC.

The chain has TRBV4-1 and TRBJ1-1, with 8 nucleotides matching TRBD1. V shed 5 bases and J 1 base; nucleotides not matched to a gene: 6. In germline, CDR1 is MGHRA, CDR2 YSYEKL. The CDR3 has 15 residues. CDR3 coding DNA: TGCGCCAGCAGCGACCTGGACAGGGCGAACACTGAAGCTTTCTTT. Translating it yields CASSDLDRANTEAFF.

J is TRBJ2-3 and V is TRBV9; 10 positions agree with TRBD2. The germline CDR1 and CDR2 sequences are SGDLS and YYNGEE. This CDR3 comprises 17 residues. V lost 3 bases and J lost 2; bases outside the gene matches: 9. The CDR3 DNA is TGTGCCAGCAGCGGCCCAAGCGGGAGGGCTGTCACAGATACGCAGTATTTT. Residues: CASSGPSGRAVTDTQYF.

Written as DNA, the CDR3 is TGTGCCAGCAGTGCCGGAAGAGGGGACACTGAAGCTTTCTTT. This translates into CASSAGRGDTEAFF. This chain connects TRBV28 to TRBJ1-1, with D tentatively TRBD1 (5 bases). Germline CDR1 is MDHEN and CDR2 is SYDVKM. The CDR3 loop spans 14 amino acids. Trimming shortened V by 5 bases and J by 3 bases, and 13 bases separated the two germline ends.

This sequence joins TRBV6-1 and TRBJ2-2; D call uncertain. The CDR3 consists of 10 residues. Germline V gives CDR1 MNHNS, CDR2 SASEGT. V was cut by 1 base and J by 14 bases, with 5 bases left in between. The CDR3 loop reads CASSEVRLFF. In nucleotides, the CDR3 is TGTGCCAGCAGTGAAGTTAGACTGTTTTTT.

This clone was recorded only once. This chain joins TRBV4-2 and TRBJ1-4; D not certain. The CDR3 sequence is 16 residues long. The germline V gene has CDR1 LGHNA and CDR2 YNFKEQ. V lost 0 bases and J 0 bases, leaving 8 bases between the germline ends. DNA of the CDR3: TGTGCCAGCAGCCAAGATCTTGGAGCAACTAATGAAAAACTGTTTTTT. Translated, it gives CASSQDLGATNEKLFF.

The chain uses TRBV5-5 and TRBJ1-5; D is uncertain. The CDR3 length is 17 residues. CDR1 is SGHKS and CDR2 is YYEKEE in the germline V gene (reference sequence). Trimming cost V 4 bases and J 2 bases, with 19 bases left between them. The CDR3 nucleotides read TGTGCCAGCAGCCAGACTCCGGGAACCGGGGGCAATCAGCCCCAGCATTTT. It yields the protein CASSQTPGTGGNQPQHF.

CDR3 loop: CASNSGQGASQPQHF. CDR3 in DNA: TGTGCCAGCAACTCAGGACAGGGGGCCTCGCAGCCCCAGCATTTT. The chain joins TRBV2 to TRBJ1-5, with TRBD1 identical over 11 bases. Germline-derived CDR1 and CDR2 are SNHLY and FYNNEI. The CDR3 loop spans 15 amino acids. With V trimmed by 7 bases and J by 7 bases, 9 bases remained unmatched.

The genes are TRBV7-9 and TRBJ2-2; the D is unclear. The CDR3 contains 14 residues. The germline gives CDR1 SEHNR, CDR2 FQNEAQ (reference sequence). V lost 3 bases to trimming and J lost 5 bases, with 10 bases between them. The CDR3 DNA reads TGTGCCAGCAGCTTTGCGACGGAAACCGGGGAGCTGTTTTTT. It codes for CASSFATETGELFF.

This rearrangement joins TRBV30 to TRBJ1-2; no firm D call. Trimming took off 2 bases at V and 4 bases at J, with 17 bases between the two ends. The CDR3 has 15 residues. Germline V lookup: CDR1 GTSNPN, CDR2 SVGIG (reference sequence). The CDR3 DNA follows: TGTGCCTGGAGTACCCCGTTGGGAAGGGCCTATGGCTACACCTTC. Protein sequence: CAWSTPLGRAYGYTF.